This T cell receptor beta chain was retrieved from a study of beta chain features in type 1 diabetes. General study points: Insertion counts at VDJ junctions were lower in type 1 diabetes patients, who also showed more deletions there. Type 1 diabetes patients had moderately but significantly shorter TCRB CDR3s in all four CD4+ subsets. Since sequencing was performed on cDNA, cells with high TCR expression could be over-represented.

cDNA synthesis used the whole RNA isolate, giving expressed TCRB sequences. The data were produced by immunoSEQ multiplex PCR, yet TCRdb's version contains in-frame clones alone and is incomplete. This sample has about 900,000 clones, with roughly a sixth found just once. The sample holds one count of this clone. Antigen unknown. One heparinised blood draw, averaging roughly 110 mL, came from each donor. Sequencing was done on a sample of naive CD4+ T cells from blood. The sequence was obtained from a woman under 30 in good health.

The CDR3 bases are TGTGCCAGCTCACCACCCCGGGACCCCTACGAGCAGTACTTC. Translating it yields CASSPPRDPYEQYF. The V gene is TRBV18, the J gene TRBJ2-7; D tentatively fits TRBD1 or TRBD2 (5 bases each). Germline V lookup: CDR1 KGHSH, CDR2 LQKENI. The length of the CDR3 is 14 residues. Trimming cost V 0 bases and J 2 bases, with 8 bases left between them.